What follows are 20 T cell receptor beta chains derived from one specimen sequenced in a study of blood T cell repertoires in COVID-19. The assay was immunoSEQ multiplex PCR, and TCRdb's table has in-frame clones only and misses some. The sample lists about 95,000 clones, roughly four fifths occurring once. Sequencing was done on a sample of peripheral blood. The receptors were gathered from a human donor in a cohort sampled during active COVID-19.

The rearrangement joins TRBV7-8 to TRBJ2-7; unclear D gene. This CDR3 has 14 residues. V lost 5 bases and J lost 3, with 14 bases in between. CDR1 is SGHVS, CDR2 FQNEAQ, per germline. CDR3 DNA: TGTGCCAGCAGCCCAGATCTCTCCATCTACGAGCAGTACTTC. Its translation: CASSPDLSIYEQYF.

In this sample, this clone turned up a few times. V and J are TRBV5-3 and TRBJ1-6; D remains ambiguous. TRBV5-3 is reported as an ORF; its role is uncertain. The CDR3 totals 19 residues. Between the trimmed V and J ends, which lost 2 bases and 5 bases, there was a span of 23 bases. The CDR3 region has the DNA TGTGCCAGAAGCTTTGGTCAGCAATGGATAGCTGAAAATAATTCACCCCTCCACTTT. Protein: CARSFGQQWIAENNSPLHF.

The chain uses TRBV5-6 and TRBJ2-3; 8 nucleotides line up with TRBD2. Germline loops: CDR1 SGHDT, CDR2 YYEEEE. V dropped 4 bases and J dropped 0; count of bases not matched to a gene: 10. The CDR3 is 17 residues long. The CDR3, as DNA: TGTGCCAGCAGCCATCGGACTAGCACTTCGAGCACAGATACGCAGTATTTT. Its translation is CASSHRTSTSSTDTQYF.

This chain joins TRBV6-5 and TRBJ2-7, with TRBD2 matching 8 bases. The CDR3 runs to 14 residues. V was clipped by 6 bases and J by 2 bases; unmatched bases: 6. The germline CDR1 and CDR2 sequences are MNHEY and SVGAGI. CDR3: CASSPGLVPYEQYF. DNA of the CDR3: TGTGCCAGCAGCCCGGGACTAGTACCCTACGAGCAGTACTTC.

This sequence joins TRBV2 and TRBJ1-1, with unresolved D. This CDR3 has 14 amino acids. The germline V gene has CDR1 SNHLY and CDR2 FYNNEI. V gave up 6 bases and J gave up 1 base, with 12 bases separating them. CDR3 loop: CASRLTTANTEAFF. In nucleotides, the CDR3 is TGTGCCAGCAGGTTGACAACCGCGAACACTGAAGCTTTCTTT.

This clone was found once. The chain joins TRBV6-6 to TRBJ1-2; tentatively, D is TRBD1 (6 bases). Germline loops: CDR1 MNHNY, CDR2 SVGAGI (reference sequence). Trimming removed 6 bases at V and 0 bases at J, with 11 bases between. CDR3 length: 14 amino acids. In nucleotides, the CDR3 is TGTGCCAGCAGAAGGGACACCTCTAACTATGGCTACACCTTC. It yields the protein CASRRDTSNYGYTF.

There are a few counts of this clone. J is TRBJ2-1 and V is TRBV6-5, with D maybe TRBD1 (6 bases). CDR1 and CDR2 from the germline V gene are MNHEY and SVGAGI. The CDR3 runs to 15 residues. Between the trimmed V and J ends, which lost 6 bases and 2 bases, there was a span of 14 bases. The CDR3 reads CASRGTGTTYNEQFF. Here the CDR3 DNA reads TGTGCCAGCAGGGGAACCGGGACAACCTACAATGAGCAGTTCTTC.

The gene calls are TRBV14 and TRBJ2-7; 8 positions match TRBD2. Germline V CDR1 and CDR2: SGHDN, FVKESK. The CDR3 runs 16 residues. The trim removed 3 bases at V and 0 bases at J, leaving 7 bases unmatched. This CDR3 is CASSHGLAGNSYEQYF. The CDR3 nucleotides are TGTGCCAGCAGCCACGGGTTAGCGGGAAACTCCTACGAGCAGTACTTC.

The V call is TRBV3-1 (or the pseudogene TRBV3-2), the J call TRBJ2-5, with D possibly TRBD1 on 6 matching bases. V was pared by 0 bases and J by 0 bases, with 14 bases between. The CDR3 has 17 amino acids. Germline V CDR1 and CDR2: LGHDT, YNNKEL (reference sequence). CDR3 bases: TGTGCCAGCAGCCAAGATTCCTGGGGGCACCACCAAGAGACCCAGTACTTC. Its protein product is CASSQDSWGHHQETQYF.

V gene TRBV24-1 combines with J gene TRBJ2-5; 7 bases agree with TRBD1. J gave up 2 bases and V 9 bases, and 14 bases lay outside the gene matches. Germline CDR1 reads KGHDR; CDR2 reads SFDVKD. The CDR3 is made up of 16 amino acids. The CDR3 nucleotides read TGTGCCACCGGTTCTACCGGGACAGCGAATCAAGAGACCCAGTACTTC. Its protein product is CATGSTGTANQETQYF.

The rearrangement joins TRBV6-1 to TRBJ2-4; TRBD1 matches at 11 bases. Germline values: CDR1 MNHNS, CDR2 SASEGT. CDR3 size: 17 residues. V lost 2 bases, J lost 1 base, and 4 bases stayed unmatched. CDR3 protein: CASSEIWTGGAKNIQYF. The CDR3 DNA sequence: TGTGCCAGCAGTGAAATTTGGACAGGGGGCGCCAAAAACATTCAGTACTTC.

The gene calls are TRBV6-5 and TRBJ1-2, with TRBD1 matching over 7 bases. This CDR3 contains 15 residues. V dropped 2 bases and J dropped 0; count of bases not matched to a gene: 3. In germline, CDR1 is MNHEY, CDR2 SVGAGI. CDR3 protein: CASSYRQGSNYGYTF. The CDR3 region has the DNA TGTGCCAGCAGTTACCGACAGGGCTCTAACTATGGCTACACCTTC.

The chain has TRBV20-1 and TRBJ2-1; D gene uncertain. Germline CDR1 is DFQATT and CDR2 is SNEGSKA (reference sequence). V lost 0 bases, J lost 11 bases, and 8 bases lay in between. The CDR3 has 11 amino acids. CDR3 residues: CSARDSPQQFF. The CDR3 DNA is TGCAGTGCTAGAGATAGTCCCCAGCAGTTCTTC.

The chain is built from TRBV5-4 and TRBJ2-7, with 11 bases fitting TRBD2. Germline loops: CDR1 SGHNT, CDR2 YYREEE (reference sequence). The CDR3 is 17 amino acids. The junction had 12 bases not matched to a gene; V was cut back by 4 bases and J by 3 bases. CDR3 sequence: CASSLKLLAGEIYEQYF. CDR3 nucleotide sequence: TGTGCCAGCAGCCTAAAATTACTAGCGGGAGAGATCTACGAGCAGTACTTC.

This rearrangement joins TRBV5-1 to TRBJ1-4; the match to TRBD1 covers 8 bases. V was pared by 9 bases and J by 1 base, with 5 bases of the junction left unmatched. The CDR3 runs to 14 residues. Germline loops: CDR1 SGHRS, CDR2 YFSETQ. The CDR3 reads CATKQGGTNEKLFF. For the CDR3, the DNA is TGCGCCACAAAACAGGGGGGAACTAATGAAAAACTGTTTTTT.

Here the CDR3 DNA reads TGTGCCATCAGGAGGGACAGCCCCTGGGACGAGCAGTACTTC. Amino acid sequence: CAIRRDSPWDEQYF. The chain recombines TRBV10-3 with TRBJ2-7, with TRBD1 identical over 7 bases. V trimming: 6 bases; J trimming: 5 bases; junction bases outside the gene matches: 10. Germline V gene lookup returns CDR1 ENHRY and CDR2 SYGVKD. This CDR3 contains 14 residues.

This CDR3 reads CASTTSMGQLYTEAFF. The CDR3 DNA sequence: TGTGCCAGTACCACTTCAATGGGACAGCTATACACTGAAGCTTTCTTT. The J gene is TRBJ1-1, the V gene TRBV19; 7 nucleotides agree with TRBD1. V lost 7 bases, J lost 3 bases, and 14 bases stayed unmatched. Germline assignment: CDR1 LNHDA and CDR2 SQIVND (reference sequence). The CDR3 extends over 16 amino acids.

The rearrangement joins TRBV3-1 (or the pseudogene TRBV3-2) to TRBJ2-7; the match to TRBD2 covers 8 bases. CDR1 LGHDT and CDR2 YNNKEL come from the germline V gene (reference sequence). With 4 bases clipped from V and 5 bases from J, the junction kept 7 bases outside the gene matches. This CDR3 has 14 amino acids. CDR3: CASSLRGGRDEQYF. Written as DNA, the CDR3 is TGTGCCAGCAGCCTCCGGGGGGGCCGGGACGAGCAGTACTTC.

The chain recombines TRBV28 with TRBJ1-4; D may be TRBD1 (6 bases). Germline CDR1 and CDR2: MDHEN and SYDVKM. V gave up 6 bases and J gave up 8 bases, with 22 bases separating them. CDR3 length: 16 residues. CDR3: CASRKLTGGVREKLFF. In nucleotides, the CDR3 is TGTGCCAGCAGAAAATTGACAGGTGGGGTTCGGGAAAAACTGTTTTTT.

The chain joins TRBV10-3 to TRBJ2-3, with TRBD2 identical over 8 bases. From germline, CDR1 is ENHRY and CDR2 SYGVKD. The V and J ends lost 2 bases and 5 bases, in that order; junction bases with no gene match: 9. The CDR3 runs to 16 residues. The CDR3 DNA is TGTGCCATCAGTGAGACCGGGACTAGAAGGATAGATACGCAGTATTTT. Translated, it gives CAISETGTRRIDTQYF.